The TCR beta chain under discussion was sequenced for a study of blood T cell repertoires in COVID-19. Looking at the study overall: Some COVID-19 samples were acute and others convalescent; all came from the United States, Italy and Spain. Sample material is recorded as cDNA or gDNA derived from T cells, B-cell-depleted T cells, or PBMCs.

CDR1 SGHDT and CDR2 YYEEEE come from the germline V gene. V dropped 2 bases and J dropped 6 bases, with 11 bases sitting between them. The CDR3 consists of 13 residues. Authors' data handling: Nucleated cell counts were estimated from reference gene primer amplification. Using immunoSEQ multiplex PCR, the repertoire was profiled, and TCRdb retains in-frame clones only, with some absent. V, J and clone size are those of that table, while D and trimming were read from the DNA. The repertoire holds approximately 100,000 clones, roughly 92% seen once, with approximately 5.8% in the top ten. The V and J genes are TRBV5-6 and TRBJ2-5, with D possibly being TRBD2 (6 bases). The TCR sequence derives from a man aged 50 to 59 with active COVID-19. Sequencing was done on a sample of peripheral blood. The CDR3 DNA sequence: TGTGCCAGCAGCTTAGGGACTGCGCAGACCCAGTACTTC. As protein: CASSLGTAQTQYF.